The subject of this entry is one TCR beta chain. Its antigen remains unknown. The J segment lost 2 bases and the V segment lost 10 bases, leaving 10 bases of the junction unmatched. The CDR3 spans 14 residues. Per germline, CDR1 MDHEN and CDR2 SYDVKM. This sample was included in a study of shared clonotypes between healthy human individuals. The study's findings and limits: Clonotypes which were not shared had lower generation probabilities than clonotypes that all four donors shared.

The repertoire was sequenced with immunoSEQ multiplex PCR; TCRdb's copy has only in-frame clones and lacks some. The table has roughly 2.5 million clones, approximately 92% seen once. The TCR comes from a young man in good health. The chain has TRBV28 and TRBJ1-2, with TRBD1 matching over 7 bases. The sample comprised naive CD4+ T cells sorted from blood. Subset of the sample: CD45RA+ positively selected. The CDR3 sequence is CANLESTGNYGYTF. The CDR3 DNA is TGTGCCAACCTAGAATCGACAGGGAACTATGGCTACACCTTC.